This T cell receptor beta chain was recovered during a study of shared clonotypes between healthy human individuals. Study observations and caveats: Generally, naive subsets came out with larger estimated richness than memory subsets.

This clone came up once. Its specificity is unknown. TCRdb keeps only in-frame clones here, not all; method: immunoSEQ multiplex PCR. Of hundreds of thousands of clones listed, about 80% are singletons. Specimen: memory CD4+ T cells sorted from blood. Regarding subset: CD45RA-negative fraction. This TCR came from a woman aged 25 to 39 in good health.

The CDR3 is CASSDRQGSYNEQFF. The CDR3 coding sequence is TGTGCCAGCAGTGATCGACAGGGGTCCTACAATGAGCAGTTCTTC. The chain has TRBV6-1 and TRBJ2-1; 8 bases fit TRBD1. This CDR3 comprises 15 residues. The J segment lost 1 base and the V segment lost 3 bases, leaving 2 bases of the junction unmatched. Germline V gene data show CDR1 as MNHNS and CDR2 as SASEGT.